The 20 T cell receptor beta chains below come from one sample, sequenced in a study of human T cells and chemical hapten exposure. From the RACE reads, TCRdb called clonotypes with MiXCR, one entry per CDR3 protein. The table records some 200,000 distinct CDR3 sequences, around 30% of them present only once. Regarding time point: pre-sensitization, week 0. Documented treatment: therapeutic diphenylcyclopropenone sensitization with weekly scalp DPC. The material sequenced was whole blood, taken in connection with sensitization to the hapten diphenylcyclopropenone (DPC). These receptors were taken from a woman in her thirties with alopecia areata. Some clones in this sample may be carry-over from other donors' samples.

Only a few counts were recorded for this clonotype. The rearrangement links TRBV7-8 to TRBJ2-5; D is perhaps TRBD1 (6 bases). This CDR3 has 14 amino acids. The germline V and J ends were trimmed by 1 base and 4 bases, with 10 bases remaining between them. Germline CDR1 reads SGHVS; CDR2 reads FQNEAQ. CDR3: CASSLGGRGETQYF. The CDR3 region has the DNA TGTGCCAGCAGCTTAGGGGGCAGGGGAGAGACCCAGTACTTC.

This chain's CDR3 is CASSVGGPSAEAFF. Here the CDR3 DNA reads TGTGCCAGCAGCGTAGGAGGTCCCAGCGCTGAAGCTTTCTTT. V is TRBV9 and J is TRBJ1-1, with no clear D. Germline loops: CDR1 SGDLS, CDR2 YYNGEE. The V end was cut by 0 bases, the J end by 6 bases, with 12 bases between. This CDR3 has 14 residues.

J is TRBJ2-2 and V is TRBV5-1, with D perhaps matching TRBD2 (6 bases). Between the trimmed V and J ends, which lost 4 bases and 6 bases, there was a span of 10 bases. CDR3 size: 13 residues. Germline CDR1 is SGHRS and CDR2 is YFSETQ. The CDR3 is CASSGGRSGELFF. The CDR3 coding sequence is TGCGCCAGCAGCGGAGGGAGGTCCGGGGAGCTGTTTTTT.

This clonotype was observed many times. V gene TRBV7-9 combines with J gene TRBJ2-3; D may be TRBD1 (5 bases). The CDR3 contains 15 residues. CDR1 and CDR2 (germline): SEHNR, FQNEAQ (reference sequence). The V end lost 5 bases, the J end lost 10 bases, and 22 bases lay between the germline ends. The CDR3 coding sequence is TGTGCCAGCAGCCCGCAGGGCGTTTCTCTGGCTCCGCAGTATTTT. This codes for CASSPQGVSLAPQYF. Complete variable domain (other parts from reference TRBV7-9 and TRBJ2-3): DTGVSQNPRHKITKRGQNVTFRCDPISEHNRLYWYRQTLGQGPEFLTYFQNEAQLEKSRLLSDRFSAERPKGSFSTLEIQRTEQGDSAMYLCASSPQGVSLAPQYFGPGTRLTVL.

The rearrangement joins TRBV10-2 to TRBJ1-1; no clear D gene. The germline CDR1 and CDR2 sequences are WSHSY and SAAADI. V was trimmed by 7 bases and J by 0 bases, leaving 12 bases between them. CDR3 length: 14 amino acids. This CDR3 reads CASKVPSMNTEAFF. The CDR3 DNA sequence: TGCGCCAGCAAAGTACCATCAATGAACACTGAAGCTTTCTTT.

This chain connects TRBV10-3 to TRBJ2-1; 9 bases agree with TRBD2. This CDR3 has 14 residues. From germline, CDR1 is ENHRY and CDR2 SYGVKD. The V gene end was trimmed by 3 bases and the J gene end by 15 bases; junction bases not matched to a gene: 12. CDR3 in DNA: TGTGCCATCAGTGAACCGGGACTAGCTTCGCATACGTTCTTC. This translates into CAISEPGLASHTFF.

The J gene is TRBJ1-2, the V gene TRBV28; D not certain. Between the trimmed V and J ends, which lost 4 bases and 13 bases, there was a span of 13 bases. The CDR3 is 11 amino acids. Germline V gives CDR1 MDHEN, CDR2 SYDVKM. CDR3 nucleotide sequence: TGTGCCAGCAGTTATTCACTCAGCGCCACCTTC. Its translation is CASSYSLSATF.

This clonotype was counted only a few times. V is TRBV5-1 and J is TRBJ2-1, with TRBD2 identical over 10 bases. Trimming took 7 bases from V and 0 from J; bases not matched to a gene: 4. Germline V gene lookup returns CDR1 SGHRS and CDR2 YFSETQ. The CDR3 contains 15 residues. The CDR3 sequence: CASGTSASSYNEQFF. The CDR3 DNA reads TGCGCCAGCGGGACTAGCGCGAGCTCCTACAATGAGCAGTTCTTC.

This chain connects TRBV28 to TRBJ1-4; D gene uncertain. The length of the CDR3 is 15 residues. V was shortened by 5 bases and J by 3 bases, with 13 bases between the two germline ends. Germline CDR1 and CDR2: MDHEN and SYDVKM. The CDR3 DNA reads as TGTGCCAGCAGTAAAGGGATGACGGCTAATGAAAAACTGTTTTTT. It codes for CASSKGMTANEKLFF.

This clonotype appeared a few times. V and J are TRBV11-1 and TRBJ1-1; the D is unclear. This CDR3 region has 16 residues. Germline CDR1 SGHAT, CDR2 FQDESV (reference sequence). Between the trimmed V and J ends, which lost 5 bases and 4 bases, there was a span of 20 bases. The CDR3 spells CASSPTGGLQSTEAFF. The CDR3 DNA sequence: TGTGCCAGCAGCCCGACGGGTGGGCTTCAGAGCACTGAAGCTTTCTTT.

This chain joins TRBV18 and TRBJ1-1; TRBD1 agrees at 8 bases. Germline CDR1 is KGHSH and CDR2 is LQKENI. Trimming removed 6 bases from V and 0 bases from J; junction bases left unmatched: 12. This CDR3 comprises 17 residues. This chain's CDR3 is CASSPSETGALNTEAFF. DNA of the CDR3: TGTGCCAGCTCGCCATCCGAGACAGGGGCGCTGAACACTGAAGCTTTCTTT.

This clonotype was seen a few times. This sequence joins TRBV29-1 and TRBJ2-7; TRBD1 matches 7 bases. Germline CDR1 SQVTM, CDR2 ANQGSEA. With 1 base clipped from V and 6 bases from J, the junction kept 0 bases outside the gene matches. The CDR3 is 11 amino acids. The CDR3 bases are TGCAGCGTTGAAGGACAGGGCGAGCAGTACTTC. Its translation: CSVEGQGEQYF.

CDR3 sequence: CASSVADFYSPLHF. CDR3 sequence (DNA): TGTGCCAGCAGCGTGGCAGACTTTTATTCACCCCTCCACTTT. The rearrangement links TRBV11-2 to TRBJ1-6; D unresolved. V dropped 5 bases and J dropped 8 bases, with 13 bases sitting between them. The germline V gene encodes CDR1 SGHAT and CDR2 FQNNGV. This CDR3 has 14 amino acids.

This clonotype was counted a single time. This sequence joins TRBV7-2 and TRBJ2-4; 9 bases line up with TRBD1. The junction had 4 bases not matched to a gene; V was cut back by 1 base and J by 12 bases. The CDR3 has 13 amino acids. The germline gives CDR1 SGHTA, CDR2 FQGNSA. CDR3 DNA: TGTGCCAGCAGCTTAGATGGACAGGGGCGTCAGTACTTC. Translating it yields CASSLDGQGRQYF.

This clonotype was seen more than once but under ten times. V usage is TRBV7-3 and J usage is TRBJ2-3; D gene unclear. In germline, CDR1 is SGHTA, CDR2 FQGTGA. The V end was cut by 7 bases, the J end by 3 bases, with 14 bases between. This CDR3 has 14 residues. The CDR3 sequence: CASTLGGRTDTQYF. CDR3 nucleotides: TGTGCCAGCACCCTTGGCGGCAGGACAGATACGCAGTATTTT.

This clonotype was observed a few times. The chain carries TRBV29-1 and TRBJ1-2, with TRBD1 matching 7 bases. V was pared by 2 bases and J by 4 bases, with 13 bases of the junction left unmatched. This CDR3 comprises 16 residues. Germline assignment: CDR1 SQVTM and CDR2 ANQGSEA. CDR3 loop: CSVERSMTGYPYGYTF. For the CDR3, the DNA is TGCAGCGTTGAACGTTCCATGACAGGGTACCCCTATGGCTACACCTTC.

This clonotype was counted between two and nine times. The chain recombines TRBV28 with TRBJ2-3; D not certain. The V end lost 2 bases, the J end lost 2 bases, and 2 bases lay between the germline ends. Germline V CDR1 and CDR2: MDHEN, SYDVKM. This CDR3 is 12 amino acids long. CDR3 sequence reads: CASSLITDTQYF. For the CDR3, the DNA is TGTGCCAGCAGTTTAATCACAGATACGCAGTATTTT.

The chain carries TRBV25-1 and TRBJ1-4; D might be TRBD1 (6 bases). The CDR3 extends over 15 amino acids. Germline CDR1 reads MGHDK; CDR2 reads SYGVNS. V was trimmed by 4 bases and J by 0 bases, leaving 9 bases between them. The CDR3 protein is CASSARTATNEKLFF. For the CDR3, the DNA is TGTGCCAGCAGTGCCCGGACAGCAACTAATGAAAAACTGTTTTTT.

This clonotype showed up just a few times. The gene calls are TRBV29-1 and TRBJ2-7; maybe TRBD2 (5 bases). Deletions cut 0 bases from V and 5 bases from J, with 8 bases between. Germline V gene lookup returns CDR1 SQVTM and CDR2 ANQGSEA. The CDR3 contains 12 residues. CDR3 DNA: TGCAGCGTTGAAGAGGACTGGGACGAGCAGTACTTC. It specifies CSVEEDWDEQYF.

This clonotype was observed a few times. The rearrangement joins TRBV5-1 to TRBJ1-2, with D perhaps matching TRBD1 (5 bases). Trimming left V 4 bases short and J 8 bases short, with 15 bases between. Looked up from germline, CDR1 is SGHRS and CDR2 is YFSETQ. The CDR3 is made up of 13 amino acids. The CDR3 here is CASSAQGAVGYTF. CDR3 coding DNA: TGCGCCAGCAGCGCGCAGGGTGCAGTGGGCTACACCTTC.